This TCR beta chain was found in a study of regulatory T cells in long-lasting Graves disease (dated by TCRdb to the early 2020s). Some background on the complete study: Antithyroid drugs had been taken for less than 3 months by newly diagnosed Graves' disease patients. A total of 33 samples underwent TCR sequencing: 13 from persistent and about 20 from newly diagnosed Graves' disease patients. The study was registered as a clinical trial and conducted in China. Persistent Graves' disease patients were compared with newly diagnosed Graves' disease patients by peripheral blood TCR sequencing and RNA sequencing. Findings and caveats that apply to the study as a whole: Persistent disease showed preferential use of TRBV28, TRBJ1-2 and TRBJ2-5, whereas newly diagnosed disease favored TRBV20-1 and TRBJ2-1. Compared with newly diagnosed patients, patients with persistent Graves' disease had lower TCR Shannon entropy and fewer highly expanded clones, which suggests clonal expansion. Persistent patients shared more public clonotypes among themselves (fewer than 3,000) than newly diagnosed patients did (more than 950). Sequencing and analysis were restricted to the TCR beta chain. The authors noted that the small sample size was a limitation that may lower accuracy. Because the primary lesion, thyroid tissue, could not be accessed, the study looked at peripheral blood alone.

On this clonotype: What antigen it recognizes has not been identified. No base quality information exists; no much larger clone differs at one position.

The germline V gene encodes CDR1 SGHAT and CDR2 FQNNGV. V loses 0 bases, J loses 0 bases, and the germline ends lie 9 bases apart. The CDR3 numbers 15 residues from cysteine through phenylalanine. The DNA shown is the 45-base CDR3, in frame from base 1. Libraries were prepared through multiplex PCR. The data were produced on an Illumina HiSeq 4000. iRepertoire HTBI primers and Arm-PCR amplification of CDR3 regions were used to construct TCR beta libraries. Gel purification was performed on PCR products prior to sequencing. The original pipeline was this. A total of fewer than 80 TRBV and 14 TRBJ segments were identified across samples and were used for gene usage analysis of CDR3 amino acid clonotypes. COPE and FqMerger were used to merge the filtered high-quality paired reads into contigs. Contigs were aligned with BLAST to IMGT TRBV, TRBD and TRBJ reference genes, and CDR3 was defined per IMGT. Any clonotype with a frequency above 0.1% was counted as a highly expanded clone. Shannon entropy was used to measure repertoire diversity, and the Gini coefficient was used to measure V-J evenness. A clonotype was considered public if more than one individual shared it. Starting from the raw public reads, TCRdb applied fastp trimming at Q25, assembled clones with MiXCR and retained in-frame beta chains. Identical CDR3 protein sequences are pooled into one entry, listed with their most common genes and DNA. These V and J calls derive from TCRdb rather than the authors' analysis. Across this sample there are 450,000 to 650,000 distinct CDR3 sequences, with about 16% seen only once. Together, the top ten hold more than 20% of the sample.

The label giving this sample's time point can be read as: newly diagnosed GD, antithyroid drugs for less than 3 months. RNA was extracted from PBMCs in TRIzol for both TCR sequencing and RNA sequencing. The diagnosis of Graves' disease followed American Thyroid Association guidelines. Recruitment of patients was carried out at an endocrinology department in Xi'an, China. From each patient, nine milliliters of peripheral blood was collected into an EDTA anticoagulant tube. Ficoll Paque Plus density gradient separation was used to isolate PBMCs, and no further T cell sorting was done. An Agilent 2100 Bioanalyzer and agarose gel were used to assess RNA quality, and a NanoDrop 2000 was used to measure RNA concentration. These data also featured in a second study, about T cells in Graves' hyperthyroidism and ophthalmopathy. That second report states: A patient counted as having stable Graves' hyperthyroidism if no progression to ophthalmopathy occurred over 18 months of follow-up. Hyperthyroidism patients were newly diagnosed, with disease duration under 2 months, and aged 18 to 65 years. Any patient with an uncontrolled infection, another autoimmune disease, pregnancy or lactation was excluded. Diagnoses were based on clinical symptoms, serum thyroxine and TRAb, thyroid ultrasound and orbital computed tomography. A first-round RT-PCR of the TCR CDR3 used the HTBI primer set with the Qiagen OneStep RT-PCR kit. Most expanded thyroid clonotypes (frequency above 0.001) were also found in blood, which suggests that blood repertoires may mirror thyroid immune responses. A model built on a 13 V-J signature distinguished ophthalmopathy from stable hyperthyroidism, reaching about 89% sensitivity and around 81% specificity in cross-validation and 80%/75% in testing. In validation, progression to ophthalmopathy was predicted by the model with 70.59% sensitivity and nearly 75% specificity, a median of around 5.9 months before onset. To identify TCR V-J signatures that set the groups apart, the researchers used a discovery cohort of about a hundred patients, made up of about 44 with Graves' ophthalmopathy and 57 with stable Graves' hyperthyroidism. Prospective prediction of ophthalmopathy was tested in an independent validation cohort consisting of roughly 20 hyperthyroidism patients and 17 patients who later progressed to ophthalmopathy. The roughly 91 discovery patients were randomly divided into training and test sets at a 7:3 ratio. In roughly six Graves' hyperthyroidism patients, the study also compared T-cell repertoires from thyroid tissue with T-cell repertoires from blood. Following sampling, methimazole starting at 30 mg daily was given to hyperthyroidism patients, and high-dose intravenous methylprednisolone was given to ophthalmopathy patients. A second multiplex PCR round built the libraries, followed by size selection and purification. Libraries were sequenced paired-end with 100 bp reads on an Illumina HiSeq2000. SOAPnuke was used to process the raw data, removing reads that contained adapters or uncalled bases, had a mean Phred below 15, or lacked an exact match to the constant primer or identifier. COPE v1.2.5 was used to merge high-quality paired reads, and clonotypes were defined as unique nucleotide sequences. MiTCR v1.1 was used to align clonotypes to the IMGT TRBV, TRBD and TRBJ reference segments. The analysis was restricted to V-J combinations with a frequency above 0.0001, which together covered just over 99% of the repertoires. The TCS score was defined as the ratio of F50 (clonal expansion) to E x V (chaos), calculated using BLOSUM62-based TCRdist between CDR3 peptides within each V-J. Welch's t-statistics and random forest reduced just over 500 V-J features to 10 to 15, which were used in a naive Bayes classifier (R e1071). No statistical method was used to fix the sample size in advance, and group allocation was not hidden from the investigators. The paper reports TCR Vbeta CDR3 sequencing of 135 peripheral blood samples: approximately 41 ophthalmopathy, 75 to 80 hyperthyroidism and 17 progressor patients.

The receptor was derived from a woman aged 40 to 65 with Graves disease. Donor details come from another sample of the same person, matched by shared clones. This chain joins TRBV11-2 to TRBJ2-7; a confident D gene designation cannot be given. The sequencing used peripheral blood mononuclear cells (PBMCs), collected at new diagnosis, from a patient treated with antithyroid drugs. For the CDR3, the sequence is CASSLDPFSSYEQYF. At the DNA level, the sequence is TGTGCCAGCAGCTTAGACCCCTTTAGCTCCTACGAGCAGTACTTC. The full variable domain, completed from the reference TRBV11-2 and TRBJ2-7 proteins outside the CDR3, reads EAGVAQSPRYKIIEKRQSVAFWCNPISGHATLYWYQQILGQGPKLLIQFQNNGVVDDSQLPKDRFSAERLKGVDSTLKIQPAKLEDSAVYLCASSLDPFSSYEQYFGPGTRLTVT.